The 32 T cell receptor beta chains in this list originate from one sample, sequenced in a study of CXCR3-negative and CXCR3-positive naive CD8 T cells. Overall study results and limits: Naive CXCR3-positive cells had TRB CDR3s more hydrophobic than those of CXCR3-negative naive cells.

It was by 5' RACE with UMI labels that the TRB cDNA libraries were prepared. Reanalyzing the 5' RACE reads, TCRdb keeps one entry per CDR3 protein, without DNA. The table lists 100,000 to 150,000 distinct CDR3 sequences. Their antigens remain unidentified. The sequenced material came from naive CXCR3+ CD8+ T cells from blood. Sample subset: CD45RO-CCR7+CD27+CD95- naive CD8+ T cells expressing CXCR3 (TNR3+). The receptors were gathered from a human donor in good health. Some clones in this sample may be carry-over from other donors' samples.

This rearrangement joins TRBV20-1 to TRBJ1-2. This CDR3 has 12 residues. From germline, CDR1 is DFQATT and CDR2 SNEGSKA (reference sequence). CDR3 loop: CSARDPAGGYTF.

The rearrangement joins TRBV19 to TRBJ2-1; checking the TCRdb D call of TRBD1 is not possible without DNA. This CDR3 spans 17 amino acids. The germline gives CDR1 LNHDA, CDR2 SQIVND (reference sequence). CDR3 amino acids: CASSIGGTLERGNEQFF.

V gene TRBV7-9 combines with J gene TRBJ2-7; lacking DNA, the TRBD1 call made by TCRdb goes unchecked. CDR3 size: 15 residues. Germline CDR1 reads SEHNR; CDR2 reads FQNEAQ (reference sequence). The CDR3 spells CASSSLDRGRDEQYF.

The chain employs TRBV10-2 and TRBJ1-1; no DNA is available, so the TRBD1 call from TCRdb remains unchecked. The CDR3 runs to 16 residues. Germline V gene sequence: CDR1 WSHSY, CDR2 SAAADI. The CDR3 spells CASSEGGGHPNTEAFF.

The V call is TRBV29-1, the J call TRBJ2-7. CDR1 and CDR2 (germline): SQVTM, ANQGSEA. CDR3 length: 12 amino acids. CDR3 sequence: CSVSDSPYEQYF.

V and J are TRBV29-1 and TRBJ2-5; TCRdb calls TRBD1, which cannot be checked without DNA. Germline V CDR1 and CDR2: SQVTM, ANQGSEA. The CDR3 totals 13 residues. The CDR3 region is CSVPGVVQETQYF.

J is TRBJ2-7 and V is TRBV7-8; no DNA is available, so the TRBD2 call from TCRdb remains unchecked. This CDR3 has 13 residues. Germline V CDR1 and CDR2: SGHVS, FQNEAQ. Here the CDR3 reads CASSLEVVSEQYF.

CDR3 in amino acids: CASSQAFRDGGFGQYF. This chain uses TRBV4-3 with TRBJ2-7; lacking DNA, the TRBD1 call made by TCRdb goes unchecked. Germline CDR1 reads LGHNA; CDR2 reads YSLEER. The CDR3 has 16 amino acids.

This chain joins TRBV10-2 and TRBJ2-7; TCRdb's assignment of TRBD2 cannot be checked, as there is no DNA. Germline V gives CDR1 WSHSY, CDR2 SAAADI. The CDR3 loop spans 16 amino acids. The CDR3 is CASRGTSGTTPYEQYF.

The genes are TRBV2 and TRBJ2-7; the TCRdb D gene call, TRBD2, has no DNA to confirm it. Germline CDR1 SNHLY, CDR2 FYNNEI. The CDR3 totals 15 residues. CDR3 sequence reads: CASSRGQAGVYEQYF.

The chain links TRBV7-9 to TRBJ1-1. CDR1 is SEHNR, CDR2 FQNEAQ, per germline (reference sequence). The CDR3 sequence is 12 residues long. The CDR3 protein is CASSYVNTEAFF.

The chain has TRBV20-1 and TRBJ2-7; as DNA is missing, the TRBD2 call by TCRdb cannot be tested. The CDR3 runs 15 residues. Germline CDR1 DFQATT, CDR2 SNEGSKA (reference sequence). CDR3 region: CSASTGGLRADEQYF.

The chain joins TRBV6-6 to TRBJ2-7. This CDR3 region has 15 residues. CDR1 MNHNY and CDR2 SVGAGI come from the germline V gene (reference sequence). The CDR3 reads CASSYSNPASYEQYF.

V gene TRBV11-1 combines with J gene TRBJ1-1. CDR3 length: 14 amino acids. Germline V gives CDR1 SGHAT, CDR2 FQDESV (reference sequence). The CDR3 spells CASSDIRWNTEAFF. Together with reference TRBV11-1 and TRBJ1-1, the CDR3 gives the full variable domain: EAEVAQSPRYKITEKSQAVAFWCDPISGHATLYWYRQILGQGPELLVQFQDESVVDDSQLPKDRFSAERLKGVDSTLKIQPAELGDSAMYLCASSDIRWNTEAFFGQGTRLTVV.

This chain connects TRBV20-1 to TRBJ2-1; TCRdb indicates TRBD2, and absent DNA this call remains unverified. Per germline, CDR1 DFQATT and CDR2 SNEGSKA (reference sequence). CDR3 length: 16 residues. Here the CDR3 reads CSASVPFSGDYNEQFF.

The V and J genes are TRBV6-5 and TRBJ1-1; TCRdb designates TRBD1, a call that cannot be tested without DNA. The CDR3 loop spans 14 amino acids. Germline V gives CDR1 MNHEY, CDR2 SVGAGI. The chain's CDR3 is CASSYGGQGGEAFF.

The J gene is TRBJ2-1, the V gene TRBV27. CDR3 length: 12 residues. The germline V gene encodes CDR1 MNHEY and CDR2 SMNVEV (reference sequence). The CDR3 reads CASRLANNEQFF.

The chain links TRBV5-6 to TRBJ2-3; checking the TCRdb D call of TRBD1 is not possible without DNA. The germline V gene encodes CDR1 SGHDT and CDR2 YYEEEE. The CDR3 consists of 16 residues. The chain's CDR3 is CASSRGAGGHTDTQYF. Full variable domain (remainder filled in from reference TRBV5-6 and TRBJ2-3): DAGVTQSPTHLIKTRGQQVTLRCSPKSGHDTVSWYQQALGQGPQFIFQYYEEEERQRGNFPDRFSGHQFPNYSSELNVNALLLGDSALYLCASSRGAGGHTDTQYFGPGTRLTVL.

The chain employs TRBV29-1 and TRBJ1-2. Germline V gives CDR1 SQVTM, CDR2 ANQGSEA. The length of the CDR3 is 12 residues. The CDR3 reads CSVEDNRVGYTF.

The chain carries TRBV7-9 and TRBJ2-1; TCRdb gives TRBD1 as the D gene, but with no DNA this cannot be confirmed. In germline, CDR1 is SEHNR, CDR2 FQNEAQ (reference sequence). The CDR3 totals 22 residues. The CDR3 reads CASSPTVSNQATDQTPYNEQFF.

The chain has TRBV7-6 and TRBJ2-1; TCRdb's D call of TRBD1 is untestable without DNA. The CDR3 length is 15 residues. The germline V gene encodes CDR1 SGHVS and CDR2 FNYEAQ. CDR3 protein: CASSLFRHSGNEQFF.

This rearrangement joins TRBV7-7 to TRBJ2-2; TCRdb indicates TRBD1, and absent DNA this call remains unverified. The CDR3 runs to 18 residues. Germline loops: CDR1 SSHAT, CDR2 FNYEAQ (reference sequence). CDR3 sequence: CASSPRPKDRVGDGELFF.

The gene calls are TRBV5-6 and TRBJ2-3; TCRdb lists TRBD2, though no DNA is available to test this call. This CDR3 spans 16 amino acids. Germline V gives CDR1 SGHDT, CDR2 YYEEEE. This CDR3 reads CASSPWGAGGTDTQYF.

V gene TRBV25-1 combines with J gene TRBJ1-2. This CDR3 comprises 13 residues. Germline CDR1 is MGHDK and CDR2 is SYGVNS. CDR3 protein: CASSESEDYGYSF.

The chain couples TRBV24-1 to TRBJ2-3; TCRdb's D gene call, TRBD1, goes unchecked for lack of DNA. CDR1 and CDR2 (germline): KGHDR, SFDVKD. CDR3 length equals 15 residues. The CDR3 region is CATSDHRDEADTQYF.

This sequence joins TRBV5-1 and TRBJ2-2. Germline V gives CDR1 SGHRS, CDR2 YFSETQ. This CDR3 has 16 residues. CDR3 region: CASSSPGTSDTGELFF.

The V call is TRBV7-9, the J call TRBJ2-7; the TCRdb call, TRBD2, lacks DNA for checking. The CDR3 covers 15 residues. Germline CDR1 SEHNR, CDR2 FQNEAQ (reference sequence). CDR3 region: CASSLSSGGNYEQYF.

The gene calls are TRBV6-5 and TRBJ2-5; TCRdb proposes TRBD1, but this gene call is untestable without DNA. The CDR3 extends over 15 amino acids. Germline CDR1 reads MNHEY; CDR2 reads SVGAGI. The CDR3 loop reads CASSYGGHPQETQYF.

The genes are TRBV12-3 or TRBV12-4 and TRBJ1-1. The CDR3 length is 13 residues. The CDR3: CASRVPQNTEAFF.

This rearrangement joins TRBV7-9 to TRBJ2-7; there is no DNA to check the TCRdb D call of TRBD1. Germline V lookup: CDR1 SEHNR, CDR2 FQNEAQ (reference sequence). This CDR3 spans 14 amino acids. This CDR3 reads CASSDRDRGYEQYF.

The V call is TRBV4-1, the J call TRBJ1-4; there is no DNA to check the TCRdb D call of TRBD1. This CDR3 region has 15 residues. CDR1 is MGHRA, CDR2 YSYEKL, per germline. Here the CDR3 reads CASSLRAGVNEKLFF.

The chain links TRBV27 to TRBJ2-2; TCRdb's D gene call, TRBD1, goes unchecked for lack of DNA. CDR1 is MNHEY, CDR2 SMNVEV, per germline (reference sequence). This CDR3 is built from 14 residues. CDR3: CASSLNPRAGELFF.